Each of the 10 T cell receptor beta chains below was sequenced from the same sample in a study of T-cell reconstitution after alpha-beta-depleted transplantation in children. General study findings and limits: After one year, T-cell counts and TCRbeta diversity mostly came from new T cells.

No antigen has been assigned to these receptors. Unique molecular identifiers were incorporated into the prepared TCRbeta library. TCRdb itself ran the PCR reads through MiXCR, one entry per CDR3 protein. The sample has around 300,000 distinct CDR3 sequences, roughly 8.2% seen once. Specimen: peripheral blood, collected 360 days after TCRalphabeta/CD19-depleted stem cell transplant. The receptor source for this set is a female patient aged 2 to 10 who had a stem cell transplant for Fanconi anemia, so the T cells may come from the graft donor.

This clonotype was recorded many times. The gene calls are TRBV10-3 and TRBJ1-1, with TRBD1 identical over 8 bases. The CDR3 sequence is 11 residues long. Unmatched junction bases numbered 3, after V lost 9 bases and J lost 6 bases. CDR1 is ENHRY, CDR2 SYGVKD, per germline. The CDR3 loop is CAIGQGPEAFF. The CDR3 DNA sequence: TGTGCCATTGGACAGGGCCCTGAAGCTTTCTTT.

This clonotype was counted many times. The gene calls are TRBV12-3 or TRBV12-4 and TRBJ2-7; 9 positions agree with TRBD1. This CDR3 has 13 amino acids. The V and J ends lost 6 bases and 6 bases, in that order; junction bases with no gene match: 6. This CDR3 reads CASSLGQGGEQYV. In nucleotides, the CDR3 is TGTGCCAGCAGCTTGGGACAGGGCGGCGAGCAGTACGTC.

The chain employs TRBV20-1 and TRBJ1-5; D is unclear. Trimming pared 6 bases from V and 2 bases from J, leaving 11 bases between. Germline CDR1 and CDR2: DFQATT and SNEGSKA (reference sequence). The CDR3 consists of 13 residues. This CDR3 is CSATDGRNQPQHF. The CDR3 DNA reads as TGCAGTGCCACCGACGGACGCAATCAGCCCCAGCATTTT.

The chain joins TRBV14 to TRBJ2-6; maybe TRBD1 (6 bases). The CDR3 contains 15 residues. V lost 4 bases to trimming and J lost 2 bases, with 9 bases between them. Germline V gene sequence: CDR1 SGHDN, CDR2 FVKESK. Written as DNA, the CDR3 is TGTGCCAGCAGCCGCCGGACAGCTGGGGCCAACGTCCTGACTTTC. This gives the protein CASSRRTAGANVLTF.

This clonotype has at least ten counts. The rearrangement uses TRBV5-1 and TRBJ2-3, with TRBD1 as a possible D gene (5 bases). CDR3 size: 16 residues. Trimming stripped 1 base from V and 0 bases from J, with 12 bases between. Germline lookup yields CDR1 SGHRS and CDR2 YFSETQ. In DNA form, the CDR3 reads TGCGCCAGCAGCTTGATCTGGGGCACTAGCACAGATACGCAGTATTTT. It translates to CASSLIWGTSTDTQYF.

This clonotype was counted a few times. V and J are TRBV30 and TRBJ1-1; D ambiguous. The CDR3 has 12 amino acids. Germline V gene sequence: CDR1 GTSNPN, CDR2 SVGIG (reference sequence). V lost 4 bases to trimming and J lost 2 bases, with 8 bases between them. This CDR3 reads CAWIRFNTEAFF. For the CDR3, the DNA is TGTGCCTGGATCAGGTTCAACACTGAAGCTTTCTTT.

At least ten counts were recorded for this clonotype. The V and J genes are TRBV7-9 and TRBJ2-7; TRBD1 is a possible D gene (6 bases). CDR3 length: 14 amino acids. The germline CDR1 and CDR2 sequences are SEHNR and FQNEAQ (reference sequence). The ends were cut back, 8 bases at V and 0 bases at J, with 14 bases in the middle. The CDR3: CASLGDMSSYEQYV. The CDR3 region has the DNA TGTGCCAGCCTAGGGGACATGAGCTCCTACGAGCAGTACGTC.

This clonotype was picked up many times. The V gene is TRBV5-1, the J gene TRBJ2-7, with D possibly matching TRBD1 (6 bases). CDR1 is SGHRS and CDR2 is YFSETQ in the germline V gene. V lost 0 bases to trimming and J lost 5 bases, with 15 bases between them. The CDR3 has 15 amino acids. Written as DNA, the CDR3 is TGCGCCAGCAGCTTGGTTCACAGGGAAGTGAACGAGCAGTACTTC. Translated, it gives CASSLVHREVNEQYF.

This clonotype was seen a handful of times. V gene TRBV20-1 combines with J gene TRBJ2-5; tentatively, D is TRBD1 (6 bases). Germline CDR1 and CDR2: DFQATT and SNEGSKA (reference sequence). Trimming took 8 bases from V and 5 from J, leaving 15 bases between them. This CDR3 comprises 12 residues. The CDR3 here is CSYQGPAETQYF. The CDR3 DNA sequence: TGCAGTTACCAGGGGCCGGCGGAGACCCAGTACTTC.

This chain connects TRBV3-1 to TRBJ2-1; D is ambiguous. V lost 0 bases and J 5 bases, leaving 17 bases between the germline ends. Germline V gene lookup returns CDR1 LGHDT and CDR2 YNNKEL (reference sequence). The CDR3 runs to 17 residues. The CDR3 spells CASSQDRAREVHNEQFF. CDR3 sequence (DNA): TGTGCCAGCAGCCAAGATAGGGCTCGAGAGGTACACAATGAGCAGTTCTTC.